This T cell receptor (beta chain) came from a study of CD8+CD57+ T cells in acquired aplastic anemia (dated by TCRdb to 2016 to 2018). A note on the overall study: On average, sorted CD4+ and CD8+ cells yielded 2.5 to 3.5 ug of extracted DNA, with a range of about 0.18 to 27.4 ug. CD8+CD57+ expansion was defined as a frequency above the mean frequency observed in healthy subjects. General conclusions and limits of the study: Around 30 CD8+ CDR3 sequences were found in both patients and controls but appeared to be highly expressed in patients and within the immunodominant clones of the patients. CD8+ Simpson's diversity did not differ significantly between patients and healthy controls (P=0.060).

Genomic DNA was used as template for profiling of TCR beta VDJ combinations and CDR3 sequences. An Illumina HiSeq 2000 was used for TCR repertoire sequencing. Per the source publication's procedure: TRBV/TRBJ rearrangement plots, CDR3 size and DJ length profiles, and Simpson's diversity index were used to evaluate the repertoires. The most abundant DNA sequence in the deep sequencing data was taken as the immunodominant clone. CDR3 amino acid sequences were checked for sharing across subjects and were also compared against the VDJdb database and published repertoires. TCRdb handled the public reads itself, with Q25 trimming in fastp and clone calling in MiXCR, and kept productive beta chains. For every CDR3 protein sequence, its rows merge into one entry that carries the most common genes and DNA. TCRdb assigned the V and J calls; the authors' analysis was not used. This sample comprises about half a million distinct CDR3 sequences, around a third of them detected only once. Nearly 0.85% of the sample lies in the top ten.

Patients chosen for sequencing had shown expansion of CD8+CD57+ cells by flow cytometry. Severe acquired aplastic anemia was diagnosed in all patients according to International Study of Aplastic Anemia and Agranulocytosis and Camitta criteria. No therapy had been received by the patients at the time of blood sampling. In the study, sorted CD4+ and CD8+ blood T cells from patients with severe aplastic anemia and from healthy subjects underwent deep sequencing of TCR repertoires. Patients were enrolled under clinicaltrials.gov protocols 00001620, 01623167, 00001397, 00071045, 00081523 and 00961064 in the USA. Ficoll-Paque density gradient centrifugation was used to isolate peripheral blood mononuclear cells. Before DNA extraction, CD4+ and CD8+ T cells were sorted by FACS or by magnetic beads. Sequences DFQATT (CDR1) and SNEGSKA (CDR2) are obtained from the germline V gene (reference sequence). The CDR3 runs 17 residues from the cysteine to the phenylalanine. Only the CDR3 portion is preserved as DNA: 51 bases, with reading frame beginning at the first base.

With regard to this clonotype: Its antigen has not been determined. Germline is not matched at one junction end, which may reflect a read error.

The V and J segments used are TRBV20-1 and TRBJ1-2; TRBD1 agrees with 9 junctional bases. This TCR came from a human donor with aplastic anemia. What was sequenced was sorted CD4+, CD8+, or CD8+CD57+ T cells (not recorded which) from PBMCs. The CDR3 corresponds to CSAASGTGLMSDYGHTF. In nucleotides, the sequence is TGCAGTGCTGCATCCGGGACAGGGCTTATGTCGGACTATGGCCACACCTTC.